This T cell receptor beta chain was recorded in a study of T cell repertoires in cytomegalovirus infection. TCRdb analysed the reads with MiXCR anew, one entry per CDR3 protein. The profile shows approximately 300,000 distinct CDR3 sequences, 20% to 30% of them singletons. Comments on this clonotype: Antigen unknown.

This CDR3 comprises 13 residues. Trimming removed 4 bases from V and 9 bases from J, with 13 bases in between. CDR1 and CDR2 (germline): MNHEY, SVGEGT. The source is a human donor in good health (CMV status not recorded). Some clones in this sample may be carry-over from other donors' samples. The sequences come from cultured PBMCs, collected from culture after CMV antigen stimulation. The rearrangement joins TRBV6-2 or TRBV6-3 to TRBJ2-1, with D possibly matching TRBD2 (5 bases). In nucleotides, the CDR3 is TGTGCCAGCAGTTTGAGGGTCGGAGGTGAGCAGTTCTTC. As protein: CASSLRVGGEQFF.